This TCR beta chain was captured in a study of T cell changes during pregnancy in multiple sclerosis. V lost 3 bases and J lost 0, with 9 bases in between. From germline, CDR1 is GTSNPN and CDR2 SVGIG (reference sequence). This CDR3 comprises 14 residues. Method: immunoSEQ multiplex PCR; TCRdb's copy keeps in-frame clones and lacks some. The table lists fewer than 45,000 clones, 91% of them singletons. The gene calls are TRBV30 and TRBJ2-1; D call uncertain. The clonotype comes from a female donor in good health, enrolled as a control in a pregnancy study. Specimen: CD4+ T cells from peripheral blood mononuclear cells, collected in the third trimester of pregnancy. The CDR3 region has the DNA TGTGCCTGGAGAGAGGTACTCTCCTACAATGAGCAGTTCTTC. The encoded protein is CAWREVLSYNEQFF.